This TCR beta chain was observed in a study of a mutant IDH1 vaccine in newly diagnosed glioma. Described time point: baseline, week 1 (first vaccination visit). Stated treatment: pre-vaccination baseline after standard-of-care therapy. This CDR3 is 15 amino acids long. CDR1 is MNHNY and CDR2 is SVGAGI in the germline V gene (reference sequence). The V and J ends lost 7 bases and 1 base respectively, with 16 bases between them. TCRdb's copy holds only in-frame clones and misses some; the assay was immunoSEQ multiplex PCR. The sample carries tens of thousands of clones, approximately 82% recorded once.

Sequencing was performed on peripheral blood mononuclear cells (PBMCs), taken from a glioma patient treated with radiotherapy, temozolomide or both. The receptor comes from a woman aged 18-29 years with glioma. Some clones in this sample may be carry-over from other donors' samples. The chain is built from TRBV6-6 and TRBJ1-1; D call uncertain. The CDR3 spells CASTSLTWENTEAFF. DNA of the CDR3: TGTGCCAGCACCTCACTTACATGGGAGAACACTGAAGCTTTCTTT.